This TCR beta chain was recovered during a study of shared clonotypes between healthy human individuals. Whole-study findings and limits: Investigators collected only blood, and repertoires in tissues likely differ. The study drew on few donors, limiting represented genetic and exposure-history diversity.

CD45RO-negative, CCR7-selected cells formed the naive CD8 fraction, which excluded terminally differentiated effector memory CD45RA+ cells. About this clone itself: The antigen is unknown.

TCRdb keeps only in-frame clones here, not all; method: immunoSEQ multiplex PCR. The table has about 2.1 million clones, 90% to 95% seen once; the top ten hold roughly 1.7%. The CDR3 has 16 residues. The V end was cut by 0 bases, the J end by 1 base, with 13 bases between. The germline V gene encodes CDR1 ENHRY and CDR2 SYGVKD. The chain links TRBV10-3 to TRBJ2-7; D is ambiguous. Sequencing was carried out using naive CD8+ T cells from PBMCs. This TCR was recovered from a man between 18 and 35 years old in good health. Some clones in this sample may be carry-over from other donors' samples. CDR3 amino acids: CAISESRTDRSYEQYF. CDR3 sequence (DNA): TGTGCCATCAGTGAGTCTAGGACGGACCGTTCCTACGAGCAGTACTTC.